A single sample gave rise to the 28 T cell receptor beta chains below, sequenced in a study of T cells in Graves' hyperthyroidism and ophthalmopathy. Authors of the study amplified TCR beta CDR3 regions from RNA transcripts. TCR CDR3 underwent first-round RT-PCR with the HTBI primer set. Each CDR3 protein gets one entry after TCRdb re-called the multiplex PCR reads with MiXCR. The sample shows about 420,000 distinct CDR3 sequences, 15% to 18% of them seen only once. Sequenced sample: blood. The source of these receptors is a woman aged 18-29 years with Graves' hyperthyroidism.

The sample holds a few counts of this clonotype. The rearrangement joins TRBV14 to TRBJ1-6, with TRBD1 as a possible D gene (5 bases). Germline CDR1 is SGHDN and CDR2 is FVKESK. This CDR3 is built from 17 residues. The V end was cut by 1 base, the J end by 0 bases, with 10 bases between. This CDR3 reads CASSQVSGGSYNSPLHF. CDR3 DNA sequence: TGTGCCAGCAGCCAAGTTTCCGGGGGCTCCTATAATTCACCCCTCCACTTT.

This clonotype was picked up a small number of times. This rearrangement joins TRBV15 to TRBJ1-1; D call uncertain. Germline assignment: CDR1 LNHNV and CDR2 YYDKDF (reference sequence). Trimming removed 0 bases from V and 5 bases from J, with 13 bases in between. The CDR3 runs 15 residues. As DNA, the CDR3 is TGTGCCACCAGCAGAGATTCTAACGGGGTGACTGAAGCTTTCTTT. This encodes CATSRDSNGVTEAFF.

The J gene is TRBJ2-7, the V gene TRBV20-1; TRBD2 is a possible D gene (5 bases). Trimming removed 2 bases at V and 7 bases at J, with 12 bases between. Germline-derived CDR1 and CDR2 are DFQATT and SNEGSKA (reference sequence). The CDR3 covers 12 residues. CDR3 protein: CSARSRRSEQYF. CDR3 DNA: TGCAGTGCTAGATCTCGGAGGTCTGAGCAGTACTTC.

This clonotype has a count of ten or more. J is TRBJ2-1 and V is TRBV5-1; 10 positions agree with TRBD2. The CDR3 runs 16 residues. Losses at the gene ends were 3 bases for V and 4 bases for J; bases not matched to a gene: 7. Per the germline V gene, CDR1 is SGHRS and CDR2 is YFSETQ. The CDR3: CASSSGASGGYNEQFF. CDR3 DNA sequence: TGCGCCAGCAGCTCCGGAGCTAGCGGGGGTTACAATGAGCAGTTCTTC.

Only a few counts were recorded for this clonotype. V gene TRBV12-3 or TRBV12-4 combines with J gene TRBJ1-2; no reliable D call. Deletions cut 1 base from V and 7 bases from J, with 10 bases between. The CDR3 is made up of 13 amino acids. The CDR3 here is CASSLGRRGGYTF. CDR3 sequence (DNA): TGTGCCAGCAGTTTAGGAAGGCGGGGTGGCTACACCTTC.

A single count supports this clonotype. J is TRBJ2-3 and V is TRBV12-3 or TRBV12-4, with TRBD2 matching 15 bases. This CDR3 has 14 amino acids. V dropped 6 bases and J dropped 14; count of bases not matched to a gene: 9. CDR3 region: CASSLGLAGGPRYF. The CDR3 DNA reads TGTGCCAGCAGCCTCGGACTAGCGGGGGGGCCGCGGTATTTT.

In its sample, this clonotype was seen a few times. The CDR3 region is CASRTGDTGELFF. The CDR3 DNA is TGCGCCAGTCGGACAGGGGACACCGGGGAGCTGTTTTTT. The V call is TRBV5-1, the J call TRBJ2-2, with 9 bases matching TRBD1. Germline trimming cut 8 bases from V and 3 bases from J; bases unmatched to any gene: 2. Germline V gives CDR1 SGHRS, CDR2 YFSETQ. This CDR3 is 13 amino acids long.

This clonotype was seen a few times. The chain couples TRBV12-3 or TRBV12-4 to TRBJ2-7; D is uncertain. Trimming took off 5 bases at V and 5 bases at J, with 7 bases between the two ends. The CDR3 covers 11 residues. The CDR3: CASSPRHEQYF. The CDR3 coding sequence is TGTGCCAGCAGTCCCCGACACGAGCAGTACTTC.

Ten or more counts support this clonotype. The V gene is TRBV27, the J gene TRBJ1-4, with 8 nucleotides matching TRBD1. Germline V gives CDR1 MNHEY, CDR2 SMNVEV (reference sequence). This CDR3 region has 15 residues. The V gene end was trimmed by 5 bases and the J gene end by 6 bases; junction bases not matched to a gene: 8. The CDR3 DNA is TGTGCCAGCAGTCCACGGACAGGGACGGATGAAAAACTGTTTTTT. It encodes CASSPRTGTDEKLFF.

This clonotype appeared many times. The chain combines TRBV4-3 with TRBJ2-7; 7 positions match TRBD2. The trim removed 0 bases at V and 2 bases at J, leaving 7 bases unmatched. Germline assignment: CDR1 LGHNA and CDR2 YSLEER. The CDR3 runs to 16 residues. The CDR3 DNA reads TGCGCCAGCAGCCAAGATAGGAGCGGGGCGACCTACGAGCAGTACTTC. Protein sequence: CASSQDRSGATYEQYF.

The rearrangement uses TRBV19 and TRBJ1-5, with 9 bases lining up with TRBD1. The V segment lost 3 bases and the J segment 0 bases; nucleotides outside the gene matches: 9. Germline CDR1 is LNHDA and CDR2 is SQIVND (reference sequence). The CDR3 loop spans 18 amino acids. Here the CDR3 reads CASSIYLGTGHSNQPQHF. Written as DNA, the CDR3 is TGTGCCAGTAGTATTTATCTGGGGACAGGGCATAGCAATCAGCCCCAGCATTTT.

This clonotype was counted a few times. The chain is built from TRBV2 and TRBJ1-4, with TRBD1 identical over 9 bases. Per the germline V gene, CDR1 is SNHLY and CDR2 is FYNNEI. The CDR3 consists of 16 residues. V gave up 8 bases and J gave up 6 bases; unmatched junction bases: 13. As DNA, the CDR3 is TGTGCCAGCTCATCGGGACAGGGAATTTTGTATGAAAAACTGTTTTTT. It specifies CASSSGQGILYEKLFF.

This clonotype was counted ten times or more. CDR3 bases: TGTGCCAGCAGCTTAAGCGGGGGGCAAGCTGAAAAACTGTTTTTT. This sequence encodes CASSLSGGQAEKLFF. The V gene is TRBV11-2, the J gene TRBJ1-4; D is perhaps TRBD1 (6 bases). The V and J ends lost 2 bases and 7 bases respectively, with 14 bases between them. The germline V gene has CDR1 SGHAT and CDR2 FQNNGV. The CDR3 covers 15 residues.

The count of this clonotype is one. V is TRBV2 and J is TRBJ1-4; D perhaps matches TRBD1 (5 bases). This CDR3 comprises 16 residues. V lost 4 bases, J lost 0 bases, and 12 bases lay in between. The germline V gene encodes CDR1 SNHLY and CDR2 FYNNEI. Here the CDR3 reads CASSVEGTATNEKLFF. DNA for the CDR3: TGTGCCAGCAGTGTAGAGGGGACGGCAACTAATGAAAAACTGTTTTTT.

This clonotype has ten or more counts. The chain recombines TRBV20-1 with TRBJ2-4; TRBD1 agrees at 9 bases. Germline V gene data show CDR1 as DFQATT and CDR2 as SNEGSKA (reference sequence). This CDR3 contains 12 residues. The CDR3 loop is CSTGGPENIQYF. CDR3 nucleotide sequence: TGCAGCACAGGGGGCCCCGAAAACATTCAGTACTTC.

This clonotype was seen a few times. The V gene is TRBV28, the J gene TRBJ1-1; D unresolved. Germline CDR1 is MDHEN and CDR2 is SYDVKM. V gave up 8 bases and J gave up 4 bases, with 26 bases separating them. CDR3 length equals 17 residues. The CDR3 region has the DNA TGTGCCAGCCCCCCTAGCGGGCCTAGGTTTTTTAGCACTGAAGCTTTCTTT. Amino acid sequence: CASPPSGPRFFSTEAFF.

In its sample, this clonotype was seen a few times. The CDR3 sequence: CASSATGDSYEQYF. In nucleotides, the CDR3 is TGTGCCAGCAGCGCGACAGGGGATAGCTACGAGCAGTACTTC. The rearrangement joins TRBV3-1 to TRBJ2-7; 8 positions agree with TRBD1. This CDR3 contains 14 residues. The J segment lost 3 bases and the V segment lost 5 bases, leaving 6 bases of the junction unmatched. Germline values: CDR1 LGHDT, CDR2 YNNKEL (reference sequence).

The table lists this clonotype with many counts. CDR3 nucleotides: TGTGCCATCAGTGAGTGGACAGGGGCGACCGCCAACACTGAAGCTTTCTTT. Amino acid sequence: CAISEWTGATANTEAFF. The chain employs TRBV10-3 and TRBJ1-1, with 9 bases matching TRBD1. The V and J ends lost 1 base and 2 bases, in that order; junction bases with no gene match: 8. The CDR3 spans 17 residues. Germline V gene data show CDR1 as ENHRY and CDR2 as SYGVKD.

The chain links TRBV13 to TRBJ2-7; D might be TRBD1 (5 bases). V was pared by 3 bases and J by 5 bases, with 14 bases between. The germline CDR1 and CDR2 sequences are PRHDT and FYEKMQ (reference sequence). This CDR3 region has 14 residues. CDR3 residues: CASSFPAGRNEQYF. In nucleotides, the CDR3 is TGTGCCAGCAGCTTCCCGGCAGGGCGGAACGAGCAGTACTTC.

This clonotype was recorded a few times. The J gene is TRBJ2-3, the V gene TRBV6-1, with no clear D. The CDR3 spans 13 residues. The V gene lost 7 bases and the J gene lost 2 bases, with 10 bases spanning the gap. CDR1 is MNHNS, CDR2 SASEGT, per germline. The DNA of the CDR3 is TGTGCCAGCAACGACGGCTACACAGATACGCAGTATTTT. It encodes CASNDGYTDTQYF.

V and J are TRBV7-2 and TRBJ1-5; 9 bases align to TRBD1. The CDR3 length is 16 residues. Germline lookup yields CDR1 SGHTA and CDR2 FQGNSA. The V gene end was trimmed by 2 bases and the J gene end by 4 bases; junction bases not matched to a gene: 6. For the CDR3, the DNA is TGTGCCAGCAGCTTAAAACGGACAGGGGAAAATCAGCCCCAGCATTTT. Translation gives CASSLKRTGENQPQHF.

V usage is TRBV5-1 and J usage is TRBJ2-7, with TRBD2 as a possible D gene (6 bases). The CDR3 has 11 residues. V was trimmed by 4 bases and J by 7 bases, leaving 9 bases between them. Per germline, CDR1 SGHRS and CDR2 YFSETQ. CDR3 sequence reads: CASSKSGEQYF. CDR3 coding DNA: TGCGCCAGCAGCAAAAGCGGGGAGCAGTACTTC.

The CDR3, as DNA: TGTGCCAGCTCACCTGCAGGGCGCGCCTATAATTCACCCCTCCACTTT. This gives the protein CASSPAGRAYNSPLHF. The chain links TRBV18 to TRBJ1-6; D perhaps matches TRBD1 (5 bases). CDR1 is KGHSH and CDR2 is LQKENI in the germline V gene. Trimming pared 3 bases from V and 2 bases from J, leaving 11 bases between. The CDR3 sequence is 16 residues long.

V and J are TRBV5-8 and TRBJ2-5, with 11 bases aligning to TRBD2. This CDR3 region has 14 residues. Looked up from germline, CDR1 is SGHTS and CDR2 is YDEGEE. V shed 4 bases, J shed 4 bases, and the junction held 3 bases outside the gene matches. The CDR3 reads CASSELAGAETQYF. DNA of the CDR3: TGTGCCAGCAGCGAACTAGCGGGAGCAGAGACCCAGTACTTC. Variable domain in full (rest from reference TRBV5-8 and TRBJ2-5): EAGVTQSPTHLIKTRGQQATLRCSPISGHTSVYWYQQALGLGLQFLLWYDEGEERNRGNFPPRFSGRQFPNYSSELNVNALELEDSALYLCASSELAGAETQYFGPGTRLLVL.

The rearrangement links TRBV5-6 to TRBJ1-1; 12 positions match TRBD1. V dropped 4 bases and J dropped 10; count of bases not matched to a gene: 14. This CDR3 comprises 16 residues. The germline V gene encodes CDR1 SGHDT and CDR2 YYEEEE. As DNA, the CDR3 is TGTGCCAGCAGCCAAGGGACAGGGGGCCATCGATTAGGAGCTTTCTTT. Encoded protein: CASSQGTGGHRLGAFF.

This clonotype has just a few counts. The chain carries TRBV9 and TRBJ1-2; weak D call: TRBD1 (5 bases). Germline loops: CDR1 SGDLS, CDR2 YYNGEE. The CDR3 loop spans 13 amino acids. V gave up 0 bases and J gave up 4 bases, with 7 bases separating them. The CDR3 protein is CASSVGQTYGYTF. CDR3 nucleotide sequence: TGTGCCAGCAGCGTAGGACAGACCTATGGCTACACCTTC. The whole variable domain, remainder taken from reference TRBV9 and TRBJ1-2, is DSGVTQTPKHLITATGQRVTLRCSPRSGDLSVYWYQQSLDQGLQFLIQYYNGEERAKGNILERFSAQQFPDLHSELNLSSLELGDSALYFCASSVGQTYGYTFGSGTRLTVV.

This chain joins TRBV20-1 and TRBJ1-4, with D tentatively TRBD1 (6 bases). Germline CDR1 and CDR2: DFQATT and SNEGSKA (reference sequence). Trimming removed 2 bases from V and 6 bases from J, with 16 bases in between. The CDR3 has 15 residues. This CDR3 reads CSARYFTGNDEKLFF. In DNA form, the CDR3 reads TGCAGTGCTAGATATTTCACAGGGAATGATGAAAAACTGTTTTTT.

Ten or more counts support this clonotype. The chain has TRBV5-1 and TRBJ2-1, with 7 bases lining up with TRBD2. CDR1 and CDR2 from the germline V gene are SGHRS and YFSETQ. The J segment lost 4 bases and the V segment lost 0 bases, leaving 4 bases of the junction unmatched. The CDR3 length is 15 residues. The CDR3: CASSLETSWYNEQFF. In DNA, the CDR3 is TGCGCCAGCAGCTTGGAGACTAGCTGGTACAATGAGCAGTTCTTC.